This T cell receptor beta chain emerged from a study of blood T cells in healthy people across ages. From germline, CDR1 is DFQATT and CDR2 SNEGSKA (reference sequence). The CDR3 contains 13 residues. Trimming at V came to 7 bases and at J to 2 bases, leaving 3 bases not matched to a gene. With a J-beta primer mix and a sample-barcoded 5' primer, a second PCR ran about 7 to 12 cycles. Every cDNA molecule carried a tag from a template-switch adaptor bearing 12 random nucleotides. Via MiXCR, TCRdb re-called the 5' RACE reads, giving one row per CDR3 protein. The sample has nearly 800,000 distinct CDR3 sequences, 56% seen once. This clonotype came up once. PBMCs were isolated at a quantity of at least 6.5 million per sample.

The origin of this receptor is a man in his forties in good health. The chain uses TRBV20-1 and TRBJ2-3; 10 positions agree with TRBD2. Sequenced: blood. The CDR3 nucleotides read TGCAGTGGGACTAGCGGATACACAGATACGCAGTATTTT. It translates to CSGTSGYTDTQYF.